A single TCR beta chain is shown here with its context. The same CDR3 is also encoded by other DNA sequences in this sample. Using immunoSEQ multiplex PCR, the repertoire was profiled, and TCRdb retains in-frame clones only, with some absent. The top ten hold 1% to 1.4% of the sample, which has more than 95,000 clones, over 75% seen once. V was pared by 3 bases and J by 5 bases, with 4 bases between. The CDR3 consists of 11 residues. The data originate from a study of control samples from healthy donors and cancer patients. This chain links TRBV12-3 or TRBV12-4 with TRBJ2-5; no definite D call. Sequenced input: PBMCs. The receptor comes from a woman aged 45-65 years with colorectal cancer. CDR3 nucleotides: TGTGCCAGCAGTTTCGGGGAGACCCAGTACTTC. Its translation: CASSFGETQYF.